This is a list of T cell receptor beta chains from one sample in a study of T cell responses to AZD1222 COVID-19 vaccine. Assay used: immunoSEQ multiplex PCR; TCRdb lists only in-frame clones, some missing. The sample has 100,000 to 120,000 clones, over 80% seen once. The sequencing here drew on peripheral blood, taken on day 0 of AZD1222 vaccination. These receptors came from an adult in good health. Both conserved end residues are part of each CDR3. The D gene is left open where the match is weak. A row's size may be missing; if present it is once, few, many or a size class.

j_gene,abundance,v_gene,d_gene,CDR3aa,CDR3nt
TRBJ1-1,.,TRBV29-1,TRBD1,CSFLHRTGPSWGAFF,TGCAGCTTCCTACATAGGACAGGACCCTCTTGGGGAGCTTTCTTT
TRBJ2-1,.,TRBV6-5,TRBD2,CASSYRGAGGRNEQFF,TGTGCCAGCAGTTACCGCGGCGCGGGGGGCCGCAATGAGCAGTTCTTC
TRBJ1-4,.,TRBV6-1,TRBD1,CASSEALGQGGEKLFF,TGTGCCAGCAGTGAAGCGCTTGGACAGGGAGGGGAAAAACTGTTTTTT
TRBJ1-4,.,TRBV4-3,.,CASSQDPRVGEKLFF,TGCGCCAGCAGCCAAGATCCTCGGGTAGGCGAAAAACTGTTTTTT
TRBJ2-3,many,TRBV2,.,CASPTAGTQYF,TGTGCCAGCCCCACCGCGGGTACGCAGTATTTT
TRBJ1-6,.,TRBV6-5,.,CASRGLSDSPLHF,TGTGCCAGCAGGGGACTGTCAGATTCACCCCTCCACTTT
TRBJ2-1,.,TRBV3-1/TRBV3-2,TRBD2,CASSQDMGGAGGHNEQFF,TGTGCCAGCAGCCAAGATATGGGAGGAGCGGGGGGGCACAATGAGCAGTTCTTC
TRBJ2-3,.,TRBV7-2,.,CASSSTGGSTDTQYF,TGTGCCAGCAGCTCTACCGGGGGTAGCACAGATACGCAGTATTTT
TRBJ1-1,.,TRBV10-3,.,CAISESRQGNTEAFF,TGTGCCATCAGTGAGTCGCGCCAAGGGAACACTGAAGCTTTCTTT
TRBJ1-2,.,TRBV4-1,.,CASSQAQGSYGYTF,TGCGCCAGCAGCCAGGCACAAGGGTCGTATGGCTACACCTTC
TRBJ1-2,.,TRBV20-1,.,CSGPHNYGYTF,TGCAGTGGCCCCCATAACTATGGCTACACCTTC
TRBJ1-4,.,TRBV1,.,CTSSQDGPSPPTNEKLFF,TGCACCAGCAGCCAAGATGGCCCTTCACCGCCAACTAATGAAAAACTGTTTTTT
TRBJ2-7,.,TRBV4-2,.,CASSQVPGRAYEQYF,TGTGCCAGCAGCCAAGTCCCAGGAAGAGCCTACGAGCAGTACTTC
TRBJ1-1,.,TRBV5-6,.,CASSLWLGSMNTEAFF,TGTGCCAGCAGCTTGTGGTTGGGGTCGATGAACACTGAAGCTTTCTTT
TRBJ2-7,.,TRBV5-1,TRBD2,CASSPILVSGVYEQYF,TGCGCCAGCAGCCCGATACTTGTTAGCGGGGTCTACGAGCAGTACTTC
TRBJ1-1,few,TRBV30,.,CAWSVLGSSNTEAFF,TGTGCCTGGAGTGTACTGGGCAGTTCGAACACTGAAGCTTTCTTT